Included here is one TCR beta chain sequence, with context. Its antigen is unknown. This CDR3 comprises 11 residues. Trimming removed 0 bases at V and 9 bases at J, with 8 bases between. Germline loops: CDR1 GTSNPN, CDR2 SVGIG (reference sequence). The sample belongs to a study of CD8+ T cells in alopecia areata. Extracted from the samples, RNA was reverse transcribed into cDNA to serve as the sequencing template. This table comes from immunoSEQ multiplex PCR, and its TCRdb copy is limited to in-frame clones, with some not included. The sample carries about 200,000 clones, roughly 50% recorded once. Overall study findings and caveats: Sequence data from scalp samples additionally include resident alphabeta T cells of normal skin.

The receptor's source is a human donor in good health. The sequenced sample was CD8+ T cells sorted from blood. This rearrangement joins TRBV30 to TRBJ2-5; D gene unclear. The CDR3 region has the DNA TGTGCCTGGAGTGTAGCTGGGGCCCAGTACTTC. Amino acids: CAWSVAGAQYF.